A single T cell receptor beta chain is shown here with its context. Its specificity is not known. TCRdb recomputed calls from the 5' RACE reads with MiXCR, one row per CDR3 protein. The sample includes about 360,000 distinct CDR3 sequences, approximately 5.7% of them seen just once. This specimen comes from a study of T cells after yellow fever vaccination. Whole-study results and caveats: Researchers noted that a small share of clonotypes showed up in both CD4 and CD8 compartments.

The sequencing used PBMCs, collected 5 days after the yellow fever booster vaccination. The TCR originated in a man aged 30 to 39 who received the YFV17D yellow fever vaccine.

The CDR3: CASILQGRDEQFF. The CDR3, as DNA: TGTGCCAGCATCCTGCAGGGGAGGGATGAGCAGTTCTTC. The chain joins TRBV5-4 to TRBJ2-1, with D maybe TRBD2 (7 bases). Looked up from germline, CDR1 is SGHNT and CDR2 is YYREEE (reference sequence). The CDR3 consists of 13 residues. V was cut by 6 bases and J by 8 bases, with 15 bases left in between.